A single sample gave rise to the 24 T cell receptor beta chains below, sequenced in a study. MiXCR, applied by TCRdb to the 5' RACE reads, yields one record per CDR3 protein. The data show around 33,000 distinct CDR3 sequences, approximately 25% seen once. Sequenced material: memory CD4+ T cells sorted from blood. Subset given: memory CD4+ T cells, CD4+CD45RO+CD25-. The source is a female donor with breast cancer.

On this clonotype itself: A far larger clone lies a single base away; this is likely a read error. The chain carries TRBV27 and TRBJ2-3; D ambiguous. Germline V gives CDR1 MNHEY, CDR2 SMNVEV (reference sequence). This CDR3 has 12 amino acids. CDR3 protein: CASSPSTATQYF. For the CDR3, the DNA is TGTGCCAGCAGTCCCTCCACAGCTACGCAGTATTTT.

This clonotype was seen a few times. The chain joins TRBV5-4 to TRBJ2-2, with 7 bases identical to TRBD1. Germline assignment: CDR1 SGHNT and CDR2 YYREEE (reference sequence). This CDR3 has 14 amino acids. V shed 4 bases, J shed 4 bases, and the junction held 4 bases outside the gene matches. CDR3 amino acids: CASSGTETTGELFF. DNA of the CDR3: TGTGCCAGCAGCGGGACAGAAACCACCGGGGAGCTGTTTTTT.

A word on this clonotype: This could be a read error, since a much larger clone is one nucleotide away. This rearrangement joins TRBV5-1 to TRBJ2-7; 7 bases fit TRBD1. The V gene's germline CDR1 is SGHRS and CDR2 YFSETQ. CDR3 length equals 15 residues. The CDR3 DNA is TGCGCCGGCAGCTGGCAGGGGGAGAGCTCCTACGAGCAGTACTTC. Its translation: CAGSWQGESSYEQYF. The full variable domain, completed using reference TRBV5-1 and TRBJ2-7, is KAGVTQTPRYLIKTRGQQVTLSCSPISGHRSVSWYQQTPGQGLQFLFEYFSETQRNKGNFPGRFSGRQFSNSRSEMNVSTLELGDSALYLCAGSWQGESSYEQYFGPGTRLTVT.

This chain links TRBV7-6 with TRBJ1-4; D not resolved. V was shortened by 2 bases and J by 5 bases, with 15 bases between the two germline ends. The CDR3 spans 16 residues. Germline V CDR1 and CDR2: SGHVS, FNYEAQ. This CDR3 is CASSLNSWKLNEKLFF. As DNA, the CDR3 is TGTGCCAGCAGCTTAAACAGCTGGAAATTAAATGAAAAACTGTTTTTT.

CDR3 in amino acids: CASSWRTGPYEQYF. The CDR3 coding sequence is TGTGCCAGCAGTTGGAGGACGGGTCCCTACGAGCAGTACTTC. The J gene is TRBJ2-7, the V gene TRBV28; the D gene is possibly TRBD2 (5 bases). This CDR3 spans 14 amino acids. Per germline, CDR1 MDHEN and CDR2 SYDVKM. V was shortened by 4 bases and J by 2 bases, with 12 bases between the two germline ends. Combining the CDR3 with reference TRBV28 and TRBJ2-7 gives the whole variable domain DVKVTQSSRYLVKRTGEKVFLECVQDMDHENMFWYRQDPGLGLRLIYFSYDVKMKEKGDIPEGYSVSREKKERFSLILESASTNQTSMYLCASSWRTGPYEQYFGPGTRLTVT.

This clonotype is medium-sized by share. The rearrangement uses TRBV6-2 or TRBV6-3 and TRBJ2-7, with 13 bases matching TRBD2. Germline trimming cut 6 bases from V and 3 bases from J; bases unmatched to any gene: 5. Per germline, CDR1 MNHEY and CDR2 SVGEGT. The CDR3 is 15 amino acids. The CDR3 coding sequence is TGTGCCAGCAGCCACGGACTAGCGGGGGACTACGAGCAGTACTTC. Translated: CASSHGLAGDYEQYF.

J is TRBJ2-6 and V is TRBV9, with 10 bases identical to TRBD1. The length of the CDR3 is 18 residues. Trimming took 6 bases from V and 3 from J; bases not matched to a gene: 12. CDR1 SGDLS and CDR2 YYNGEE come from the germline V gene. CDR3 amino acids: CASNIRPGTGVGANVLTF. As DNA, the CDR3 is TGTGCCAGCAACATACGTCCCGGGACAGGGGTTGGGGCCAACGTCCTGACTTTC.

This clonotype showed up just once. The chain couples TRBV7-9 to TRBJ2-1; tentatively, D is TRBD2 (6 bases). The CDR3 consists of 13 residues. CDR1 and CDR2 from the germline V gene are SEHNR and FQNEAQ (reference sequence). Trimming shortened V by 11 bases and J by 7 bases, and 18 bases separated the two germline ends. The CDR3 nucleotides read TGTGCCGGTCGACAAGCGGGCCTTAATGAGCAGTTCTTC. Protein: CAGRQAGLNEQFF.

The sample holds a few counts of this clonotype. Mismatch with germline at one junction end may stem from a read error. J is TRBJ2-1 and V is TRBV4-1, with D perhaps matching TRBD1 or TRBD2 (6 bases each). The CDR3 is made up of 15 amino acids. The germline V gene has CDR1 MGHRA and CDR2 YSYEKL. The CDR3 nucleotides read TGCGCCAGCAGCCAAGGCCCAAGGAGGGACAATGAGCAGCTCTTC. Its translation is CASSQGPRRDNEQLF.

V and J are TRBV2 and TRBJ1-5, with 7 bases identical to TRBD1. J was trimmed by 0 bases and V by 6 bases; bases with no gene match: 5. Looked up from germline, CDR1 is SNHLY and CDR2 is FYNNEI. The CDR3 is 15 amino acids. The CDR3 reads CASRGDSYSNQPQHF. Here the CDR3 DNA reads TGTGCCAGCAGGGGGGACAGTTATAGCAATCAGCCCCAGCATTTT.

The chain recombines TRBV10-2 with TRBJ2-1, with D perhaps given as TRBD1 or TRBD2 (5 bases each). The V gene lost 7 bases and the J gene lost 5 bases, with 12 bases spanning the gap. The CDR3 loop spans 13 amino acids. Per the germline V gene, CDR1 is WSHSY and CDR2 is SAAADI. DNA of the CDR3: TGCGCCAGCACGGCAAGGGGACACAATGAGCAGTTCTTC. Translated: CASTARGHNEQFF.

This chain joins TRBV4-3 and TRBJ2-6; 8 bases are shared with TRBD1. Germline V gene data show CDR1 as LGHNA and CDR2 as YSLEER. This CDR3 has 20 amino acids. V lost 3 bases, J lost 0 bases, and 13 bases stayed unmatched. The DNA of the CDR3 is TGCGCCAGCAGCCATGTTGGTGGGACAGGCAATATCTCTGGGGCCAACGTCCTGACTTTC. This sequence encodes CASSHVGGTGNISGANVLTF.

There are a few counts of this clonotype. V and J are TRBV20-1 and TRBJ2-1; D is possibly TRBD1 (6 bases). The CDR3 covers 15 residues. Germline loops: CDR1 DFQATT, CDR2 SNEGSKA (reference sequence). Trimming cost V 0 bases and J 6 bases, with 15 bases left between them. DNA of the CDR3: TGCAGTGCTAGAGATTGGAGACAGGAGACCAATGAGCAGTTCTTC. Protein sequence: CSARDWRQETNEQFF.

With respect to this clonotype: This may come from a read error, since a much larger clone is one base off. The chain couples TRBV15 to TRBJ1-5, with 8 bases that match TRBD1. The CDR3 loop spans 14 amino acids. CDR1 and CDR2 (germline): LNHNV, YYDKDF (reference sequence). The CDR3 reads CTTSHPGGEQPQHF. DNA of the CDR3: TGTACCACCAGTCACCCAGGGGGCGAGCAGCCCCAGCATTTT. Based on the CDR3 plus reference TRBV15 and TRBJ1-5, the full variable domain is DAMVIQNPRYQVTQFGKPVTLSCSQTLNHNVMYWYQQKSSQAPKLLFHYYDKDFNNEADTPDNFQSRRPNTSFCFLDIRSPGLGDTAMYLCTTSHPGGEQPQHFGDGTRLSIL.

This clonotype appeared many times. The chain uses TRBV7-3 and TRBJ1-6; D is uncertain. Trimming stripped 5 bases from V and 7 bases from J, with 9 bases between. From germline, CDR1 is SGHTA and CDR2 FQGTGA. The CDR3 is 13 residues long. Here the CDR3 reads CASSVEGNSPLHF. The DNA for the CDR3 is TGTGCCAGCAGCGTCGAGGGAAATTCACCCCTCCACTTT.

The V and J genes are TRBV7-6 and TRBJ1-5; D gene unclear. The germline V gene encodes CDR1 SGHVS and CDR2 FNYEAQ. V lost 1 base to trimming and J lost 1 base, with 5 bases between them. CDR3 length: 14 residues. The CDR3 sequence: CASSLGHSNQPQHF. CDR3 nucleotides: TGTGCCAGCAGCTTAGGACACAGCAATCAGCCCCAGCATTTT.

The chain uses TRBV12-3 or TRBV12-4 and TRBJ2-1, with D possibly TRBD2 on 6 matching bases. The germline V and J ends were trimmed by 4 bases and 0 bases, with 13 bases remaining between them. The CDR3 contains 16 residues. The CDR3 nucleotides read TGTGCCAGCAGTTCGCCTCGGGGGAGCTCCTACAATGAGCAGTTCTTC. Protein product: CASSSPRGSSYNEQFF.

This clonotype was counted once. This may be a read error: a much more frequent sequence differs by one nucleotide. The chain recombines TRBV9 with TRBJ1-6; 7 bases map to TRBD1. The CDR3 runs to 15 residues. Germline assignment: CDR1 SGDLS and CDR2 YYNGEE. CDR3 region: CACSATGTANSPLHF. The CDR3 DNA follows: TGTGCCTGCAGCGCTACCGGGACAGCCAATTCACCCCTCCACTTT.

The chain combines TRBV24-1 with TRBJ2-5; D is perhaps TRBD2 (5 bases). The germline V gene encodes CDR1 KGHDR and CDR2 SFDVKD. This CDR3 is built from 14 residues. Trimming removed 3 bases at V and 4 bases at J, with 11 bases between. In DNA form, the CDR3 reads TGTGCCACCAGTGATGAGGACTCACGAGAGACCCAGTACTTC. Encoded protein: CATSDEDSRETQYF.

This clonotype was counted a few times. J is TRBJ1-6 and V is TRBV7-9; D possibly corresponds to TRBD1 (5 bases). The V and J ends lost 0 bases and 7 bases respectively, with 7 bases between them. CDR1 and CDR2 (germline): SEHNR, FQNEAQ (reference sequence). CDR3 size: 14 residues. The CDR3 region has the DNA TGTGCCAGCAGCTTAGCAGGGGAGAATTCACCCCTCCACTTT. Encoded protein: CASSLAGENSPLHF.

The chain couples TRBV19 to TRBJ2-7; possible D gene TRBD1, 5 bases. The CDR3 contains 13 residues. CDR1 and CDR2 (germline): LNHDA, SQIVND (reference sequence). V gave up 5 bases and J gave up 2 bases, with 10 bases separating them. Written as DNA, the CDR3 is TGTGCCAGTAGTGCCAGGGCTGCCTACGAGCAGTACTTC. Translating gives CASSARAAYEQYF.

In its sample, this clonotype was seen a few times. V gene TRBV28 combines with J gene TRBJ2-3, with 7 nucleotides matching TRBD1. The V and J ends lost 5 bases and 5 bases, in that order; junction bases with no gene match: 10. The CDR3 contains 15 residues. Germline CDR1 and CDR2: MDHEN and SYDVKM. CDR3 sequence: CASSPPGQRIDTQYF. In DNA form, the CDR3 reads TGTGCCAGCAGTCCACCGGGACAGAGGATAGATACGCAGTATTTT.

This clonotype has more than one count but fewer than ten. The genes are TRBV14 and TRBJ2-3; no reliable D call. Germline V gene data show CDR1 as SGHDN and CDR2 as FVKESK. The V end lost 0 bases, the J end lost 0 bases, and 7 bases lay between the germline ends. There are 15 residues in the CDR3. In DNA form, the CDR3 reads TGTGCCAGCAGCCAAGAGTTCGGGAGCACAGATACGCAGTATTTT. This gives the protein CASSQEFGSTDTQYF.

The CDR3 loop reads CASSPSGAEQYF. DNA for the CDR3: TGCGCCAGCAGCCCATCAGGGGCCGAGCAGTACTTC. This sequence joins TRBV5-1 and TRBJ2-7; D is possibly TRBD1 (6 bases). The length of the CDR3 is 12 residues. V dropped 4 bases and J dropped 6 bases, with 11 bases sitting between them. Germline V CDR1 and CDR2: SGHRS, YFSETQ.